Described below is a single T cell receptor beta chain sequence and its context. V was pared by 8 bases and J by 7 bases, with 23 bases between. Germline-derived CDR1 and CDR2 are DFQATT and SNEGSKA (reference sequence). There are 14 residues in the CDR3. TCRdb recomputed calls from the RT-PCR reads with MiXCR, one row per CDR3 protein. The repertoire holds some 87,000 distinct CDR3 sequences, around 48% seen once, with around 60% in the top ten. The source of the sample is a study of patients and donors after allogeneic stem cell transplantation. Input material: blood, either unsorted or a sorted T cell fraction (not recorded which). The gene calls are TRBV20-1 and TRBJ1-1; a possible D gene is TRBD1 (6 bases). This receptor was identified in a human donor who was either an allogeneic HSCT recipient or a stem cell or donor lymphocyte infusion donor (not recorded which). It is not recorded whose cells these are; they may come from a transplant donor. CDR3 residues: CSPQGVQNWSEAFF. For the CDR3, the DNA is TGCAGTCCACAGGGCGTTCAGAACTGGAGTGAAGCTTTCTTT.